The sequence of this TCR beta chain was determined in a study of T cells in localized non-small cell lung cancer. This table comes from immunoSEQ multiplex PCR, and its TCRdb copy is limited to in-frame clones, with some not included. In the table there are around 130,000 clones, roughly 90% of which are singletons. Comment on this clone: Its antigen remains unidentified.

The CDR3 runs to 14 residues. Trimming took 10 bases from V and 5 from J; bases not matched to a gene: 6. Germline CDR1 is MDHEN and CDR2 is SYDVKM. Study results and limitations: Median detection of top 100 tumor clones in adjacent lung was around 60 clones. Longer overall survival was seen with higher T cell density measured in blood.

The receptor's source is a female donor older than 55 with stage I lung adenocarcinoma. Sequencing used peripheral blood, obtained before any cancer treatment. The chain couples TRBV28 to TRBJ2-4, with TRBD2 identical over 12 bases. CDR3 sequence (DNA): TGTGCCATTCAGCTAGCGGGAGGGGAAAACATTCAGTACTTC. It encodes CAIQLAGGENIQYF.